The present T cell receptor (beta chain) was sequenced within a study of shared clonotypes between healthy human individuals. Study-level information: Per donor, CD8 memory used one plate, CD8 naive used two, CD4 memory used three and CD4 naive used three.

Evenly divided among several immunoSEQ plates was the genomic DNA of each subset. Sequenced by immunoSEQ multiplex PCR; TCRdb stores in-frame clones only, minus some. The sample shows hundreds of thousands of clones, about 74% of them seen only once. CDR3 length equals 13 residues. V was clipped by 4 bases and J by 6 bases, with 10 bases between them. Looked up from germline, CDR1 is SNHLY and CDR2 is FYNNEI. Regarding this clone: Its cognate antigen is unknown.

Study outcomes and limitations: Rarefaction curves obtained for sorted subsets showed sequencing incomplete despite large depth.

The sample was memory CD4+ T cells sorted from blood. This sample's subset: CD45RA-negative fraction. This sequence originates from a woman in her 30s in good health. The chain combines TRBV2 with TRBJ2-1; D perhaps matches TRBD2 (6 bases). The CDR3 is CASSAGVINEQFF. As DNA, the CDR3 is TGTGCCAGCAGTGCGGGAGTGATCAATGAGCAGTTCTTC.